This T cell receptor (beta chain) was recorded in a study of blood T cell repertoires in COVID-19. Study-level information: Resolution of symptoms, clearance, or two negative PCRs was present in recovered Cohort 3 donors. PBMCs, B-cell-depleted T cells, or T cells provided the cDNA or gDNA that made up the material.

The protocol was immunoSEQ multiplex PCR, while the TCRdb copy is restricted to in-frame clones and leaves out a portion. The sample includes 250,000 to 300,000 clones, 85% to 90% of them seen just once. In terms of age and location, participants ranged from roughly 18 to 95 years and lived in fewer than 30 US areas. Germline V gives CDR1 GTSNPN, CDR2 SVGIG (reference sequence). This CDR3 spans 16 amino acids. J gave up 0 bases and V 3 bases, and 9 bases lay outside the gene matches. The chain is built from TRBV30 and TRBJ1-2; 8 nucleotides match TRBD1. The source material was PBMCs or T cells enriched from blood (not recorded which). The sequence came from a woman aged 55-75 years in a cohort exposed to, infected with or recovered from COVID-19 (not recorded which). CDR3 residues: CAWRGQEIRANYGYTF. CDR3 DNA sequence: TGTGCCTGGAGGGGACAGGAGATCAGAGCTAACTATGGCTACACCTTC.